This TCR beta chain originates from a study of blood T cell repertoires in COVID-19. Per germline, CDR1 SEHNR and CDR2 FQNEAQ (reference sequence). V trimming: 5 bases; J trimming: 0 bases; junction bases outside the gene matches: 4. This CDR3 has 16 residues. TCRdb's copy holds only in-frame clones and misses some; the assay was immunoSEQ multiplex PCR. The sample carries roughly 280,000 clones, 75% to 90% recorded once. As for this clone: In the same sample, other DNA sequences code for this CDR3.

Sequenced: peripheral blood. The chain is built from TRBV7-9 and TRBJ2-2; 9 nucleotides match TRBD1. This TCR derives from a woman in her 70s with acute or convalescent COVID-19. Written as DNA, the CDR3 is TGTGCCAGCAGCCCGAGACAGGGGGCGAACACCGGGGAGCTGTTTTTT. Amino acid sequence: CASSPRQGANTGELFF. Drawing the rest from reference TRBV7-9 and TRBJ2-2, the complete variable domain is DTGVSQNPRHKITKRGQNVTFRCDPISEHNRLYWYRQTLGQGPEFLTYFQNEAQLEKSRLLSDRFSAERPKGSFSTLEIQRTEQGDSAMYLCASSPRQGANTGELFFGEGSRLTVL.